The 29 T cell receptor beta chains listed next were all sequenced from one sample in a study of blood T cell repertoires in COVID-19. Assay used: immunoSEQ multiplex PCR; TCRdb lists only in-frame clones, some missing. The profile shows more than 110,000 clones, 84% of them singletons. The sequencing input was peripheral blood. The receptors were gathered from a woman aged 80 or over in a cohort sampled during active or convalescent COVID-19.

V usage is TRBV5-1 and J usage is TRBJ1-1; D gene ambiguous. Germline values: CDR1 SGHRS, CDR2 YFSETQ. The CDR3 is 13 residues long. Trimming removed 4 bases from V and 2 bases from J, with 9 bases in between. The CDR3 sequence: CASSPLSNTEAFF. CDR3 nucleotide sequence: TGCGCCAGCAGCCCCCTTTCTAACACTGAAGCTTTCTTT.

V gene TRBV6-1 combines with J gene TRBJ2-7, with 12 nucleotides matching TRBD2. The length of the CDR3 is 17 residues. Trimming cost V 3 bases and J 3 bases; bases outside gene matches: 9. The V gene's germline CDR1 is MNHNS and CDR2 SASEGT. The CDR3 DNA reads as TGTGCCAGCAGTGAGCTGACTAGCGGGGGCATCGTCTACGAGCAGTACTTC. Protein product: CASSELTSGGIVYEQYF.

The chain carries TRBV7-2 and TRBJ1-2; D perhaps matches TRBD1 (6 bases). V was clipped by 5 bases and J by 7 bases, with 23 bases between them. CDR3 size: 16 residues. CDR1 and CDR2 from the germline V gene are SGHTA and FQGNSA. CDR3 sequence (DNA): TGTGCCAGCAGCATAACATCCGACCGGCGGGGGCGTGGCTACACCTTC. Translating it yields CASSITSDRRGRGYTF.

This clone was seen just once. The V call is TRBV4-1, the J call TRBJ1-1; 7 bases are shared with TRBD1. J was trimmed by 7 bases and V by 7 bases; bases with no gene match: 6. CDR1 is MGHRA, CDR2 YSYEKL, per germline. CDR3 size: 12 residues. The chain's CDR3 is CASKGQAGEAFF. CDR3 nucleotides: TGCGCCAGCAAAGGACAGGCCGGTGAAGCTTTCTTT.

The CDR3 region is CASMSPMEAKNIQYF. For the CDR3, the DNA is TGTGCCAGCATGAGTCCTATGGAGGCCAAAAACATTCAGTACTTC. The chain combines TRBV2 with TRBJ2-4; D is unclear. Trimming shortened V by 7 bases and J by 1 base, and 14 bases separated the two germline ends. Germline V CDR1 and CDR2: SNHLY, FYNNEI. The CDR3 spans 15 residues. Together with reference TRBV2 and TRBJ2-4, the CDR3 gives the full variable domain: EPEVTQTPSHQVTQMGQEVILRCVPISNHLYFYWYRQILGQKVEFLVSFYNNEISEKSEIFDDQFSVERPDGSNFTLKIRSTKLEDSAMYFCASMSPMEAKNIQYFGAGTRLSVL.

The gene calls are TRBV5-1 and TRBJ2-5, with 9 nucleotides matching TRBD2. From germline, CDR1 is SGHRS and CDR2 YFSETQ. The V segment lost 4 bases and the J segment 2 bases; nucleotides outside the gene matches: 9. The CDR3 spans 16 residues. The CDR3 coding sequence is TGCGCCAGCAGCCTAGGACTAGCGCGAGGACAAGAGACCCAGTACTTC. Translation gives CASSLGLARGQETQYF.

This chain links TRBV19 with TRBJ2-3; the match to TRBD1 covers 12 bases. CDR3 length equals 19 residues. CDR1 is LNHDA and CDR2 is SQIVND in the germline V gene (reference sequence). V lost 3 bases, J lost 3 bases, and 13 bases stayed unmatched. CDR3 in amino acids: CASSIRDRGLATLTDTQYF. In DNA form, the CDR3 reads TGTGCCAGTAGTATCCGGGACAGGGGGCTCGCAACCCTGACAGATACGCAGTATTTT.

CDR3 residues: CASSWDRGVETQYF. DNA for the CDR3: TGTGCCAGCAGCTGGGACAGGGGCGTTGAGACCCAGTACTTC. The chain joins TRBV7-2 to TRBJ2-5, with 10 positions matching TRBD1. This CDR3 is 14 amino acids long. Germline V lookup: CDR1 SGHTA, CDR2 FQGNSA. J gave up 5 bases and V 4 bases, and 4 bases lay outside the gene matches.

V is TRBV2 and J is TRBJ2-7; 7 bases fit TRBD1. The CDR3 is made up of 12 amino acids. Per the germline V gene, CDR1 is SNHLY and CDR2 is FYNNEI. J gave up 7 bases and V 7 bases, and 7 bases lay outside the gene matches. In nucleotides, the CDR3 is TGTGCCAGCAAGGCCAGGGGGAGTGAGCAGTACTTC. This codes for CASKARGSEQYF.

V usage is TRBV6-2 or TRBV6-3 and J usage is TRBJ2-3; perhaps TRBD2 as D (5 bases). This CDR3 is built from 14 residues. The germline CDR1 and CDR2 sequences are MNHEY and SVGEGT. V was shortened by 0 bases and J by 4 bases, with 8 bases between the two germline ends. CDR3 sequence: CASSYSPGSDTQYF. CDR3 DNA: TGTGCCAGCAGTTACTCCCCGGGGTCAGATACGCAGTATTTT.

This clone has a count of ten or more. The V call is TRBV27, the J call TRBJ1-5; 10 bases align to TRBD1. Germline loops: CDR1 MNHEY, CDR2 SMNVEV (reference sequence). The CDR3 totals 17 residues. V was clipped by 4 bases and J by 7 bases; unmatched bases: 13. The CDR3, as DNA: TGTGCCAGCAGTTCTTTGGGACAGGGGCGGCAATGGCAGCCCCAGCATTTT. Protein: CASSSLGQGRQWQPQHF.

The chain joins TRBV28 to TRBJ1-6; 8 bases match TRBD1. Germline V gene data show CDR1 as MDHEN and CDR2 as SYDVKM. The CDR3 is made up of 12 amino acids. Losses at the gene ends were 10 bases for V and 10 bases for J; bases not matched to a gene: 6. The CDR3 bases are TGTGCCACAGGACAGGGTTACTCACCCCTCCACTTT. Amino acid sequence: CATGQGYSPLHF.

The V and J genes are TRBV5-1 and TRBJ1-6; 7 nucleotides agree with TRBD1. The CDR3 has 13 residues. Per germline, CDR1 SGHRS and CDR2 YFSETQ. With V trimmed by 6 bases and J by 8 bases, 5 bases remained unmatched. CDR3 DNA: TGCGCCAGCAATCCAGGGGGTGATTCACCCCTCCACTTT. Translated, it gives CASNPGGDSPLHF.

The chain joins TRBV18 to TRBJ2-2; TRBD2 might be the D (6 bases). Per the germline V gene, CDR1 is KGHSH and CDR2 is LQKENI. This CDR3 contains 16 residues. Trimming took 1 base from V and 4 from J, leaving 13 bases between them. The chain's CDR3 is CASSPLEGRGTGELFF. CDR3 coding DNA: TGTGCCAGCTCACCACTGGAGGGACGGGGCACCGGGGAGCTGTTTTTT. The full variable domain, in which reference TRBV18 and TRBJ2-2 provide the parts outside the CDR3, is NAGVMQNPRHLVRRRGQEARLRCSPMKGHSHVYWYRQLPEEGLKFMVYLQKENIIDESGMPKERFSAEFPKEGPSILRIQQVVRGDSAAYFCASSPLEGRGTGELFFGEGSRLTVL.

The rearrangement links TRBV7-7 to TRBJ2-2, with 7 bases matching TRBD1. V was clipped by 5 bases and J by 4 bases; unmatched bases: 4. The CDR3 contains 14 residues. Per germline, CDR1 SSHAT and CDR2 FNYEAQ (reference sequence). CDR3 sequence reads: CASSAQGTTGELFF. The CDR3 coding sequence is TGTGCCAGCAGCGCACAGGGGACCACCGGGGAGCTGTTTTTT.

Written as DNA, the CDR3 is TGCGCCAGCAGCTTACAGGGGCTTGGAAACACCATATATTTT. This codes for CASSLQGLGNTIYF. This chain connects TRBV5-1 to TRBJ1-3; TRBD1 matches at 7 bases. The germline V gene encodes CDR1 SGHRS and CDR2 YFSETQ. The CDR3 totals 14 residues. Losses at the gene ends were 2 bases for V and 3 bases for J; bases not matched to a gene: 2. The variable domain in full, completed from reference TRBV5-1 and TRBJ1-3, reads KAGVTQTPRYLIKTRGQQVTLSCSPISGHRSVSWYQQTPGQGLQFLFEYFSETQRNKGNFPGRFSGRQFSNSRSEMNVSTLELGDSALYLCASSLQGLGNTIYFGEGSWLTVV.

J is TRBJ2-7 and V is TRBV6-5; a weak D match, TRBD2 (5 bases). The V end lost 7 bases, the J end lost 3 bases, and 13 bases lay between the germline ends. The CDR3 runs to 13 residues. Germline V gene sequence: CDR1 MNHEY, CDR2 SVGAGI. The CDR3, as DNA: TGTGCCAGCAAAAAGGGAGCTAGCTACGAGCAGTACGTC. This encodes CASKKGASYEQYV.

The rearrangement joins TRBV5-4 to TRBJ2-1, with 8 bases aligning to TRBD1. This CDR3 has 15 amino acids. Germline CDR1 reads SGHNT; CDR2 reads YYREEE (reference sequence). Trimming took 4 bases from V and 8 from J; bases not matched to a gene: 11. CDR3 in amino acids: CASSPAGGSRDEQFF. CDR3 in DNA: TGTGCCAGCAGCCCGGCAGGGGGCTCAAGAGATGAGCAGTTCTTC.

The chain uses TRBV7-9 and TRBJ2-5; possibly TRBD2 for D (5 bases). The CDR3 runs 17 residues. Looked up from germline, CDR1 is SEHNR and CDR2 is FQNEAQ (reference sequence). V lost 2 bases and J lost 3, with 19 bases in between. This CDR3 is CASSLPSISGSEETQYF. CDR3 DNA: TGTGCCAGCAGCTTACCCTCCATATCGGGGTCTGAAGAGACCCAGTACTTC.

V is TRBV5-1 and J is TRBJ2-5; D perhaps matches TRBD2 (6 bases). The CDR3 consists of 14 residues. Germline V gives CDR1 SGHRS, CDR2 YFSETQ. The V end lost 5 bases, the J end lost 1 base, and 12 bases lay between the germline ends. CDR3 coding DNA: TGCGCCAGCAGACTATCTAGCGCCCAAGAGACCCAGTACTTC. Translation: CASRLSSAQETQYF.

This chain connects TRBV7-8 to TRBJ1-2, with 9 bases fitting TRBD1. This CDR3 is built from 16 residues. J lost 4 bases, V lost 5 bases, and 11 bases had no gene match. CDR1 and CDR2 (germline): SGHVS, FQNEAQ. CDR3 DNA: TGTGCCAGCAGCCAGCGTCCCGGGACAGGGATCTATGGCTACACCTTC. Translating it yields CASSQRPGTGIYGYTF.

The chain carries TRBV19 and TRBJ2-1, with D possibly matching TRBD2 (6 bases). V was cut by 7 bases and J by 15 bases, with 22 bases left in between. CDR1 and CDR2 (germline): LNHDA, SQIVND (reference sequence). The CDR3 has 13 amino acids. The CDR3 loop reads CASTVVRGGSPFF. The CDR3 DNA is TGTGCCAGTACCGTCGTCCGGGGAGGTTCACCGTTCTTC.

The rearrangement uses TRBV18 and TRBJ1-5, with TRBD1 as a possible D gene (6 bases). V lost 3 bases to trimming and J lost 3 bases, with 12 bases between them. There are 15 residues in the CDR3. CDR1 KGHSH and CDR2 LQKENI come from the germline V gene. CDR3 sequence (DNA): TGTGCCAGCTCACCTTGGGACACGATCAATCAGCCCCAGCATTTT. Residues: CASSPWDTINQPQHF. The entire variable domain, with the rest obtained from reference TRBV18 and TRBJ1-5, is as follows: NAGVMQNPRHLVRRRGQEARLRCSPMKGHSHVYWYRQLPEEGLKFMVYLQKENIIDESGMPKERFSAEFPKEGPSILRIQQVVRGDSAAYFCASSPWDTINQPQHFGDGTRLSIL.

This clone was observed a single time. The V and J genes are TRBV11-2 and TRBJ1-2; TRBD1 agrees at 9 bases. This CDR3 contains 13 residues. CDR1 is SGHAT, CDR2 FQNNGV, per germline. The V and J ends lost 5 bases and 7 bases, in that order; junction bases with no gene match: 5. Here the CDR3 DNA reads TGTGCCAGCAGCCCCGGGACAGGGTTTGGCTACACCTTC. Protein product: CASSPGTGFGYTF.

The genes are TRBV13 and TRBJ1-1, with D maybe TRBD1 (6 bases). Trimming shortened V by 5 bases and J by 8 bases, and 15 bases separated the two germline ends. This CDR3 has 13 residues. Germline V gene sequence: CDR1 PRHDT, CDR2 FYEKMQ (reference sequence). This CDR3 reads CASSQRGGAEAFF. The CDR3, as DNA: TGTGCCAGCAGCCAAAGGGGGGGCGCAGAAGCTTTCTTT.

This chain joins TRBV15 and TRBJ2-3, with D possibly being TRBD2 (5 bases). Per the germline V gene, CDR1 is LNHNV and CDR2 is YYDKDF (reference sequence). The CDR3 totals 14 residues. Trimming cost V 1 base and J 3 bases, with 8 bases left between them. The DNA of the CDR3 is TGTGCCACCAGCAGAGTGAGGGATACAGATACGCAGTATTTT. Translating it yields CATSRVRDTDTQYF.

The chain recombines TRBV11-1 with TRBJ2-3; TRBD1 matches at 10 bases. Unmatched junction bases numbered 6, after V lost 5 bases and J lost 4 bases. This CDR3 is 15 amino acids long. The germline gives CDR1 SGHAT, CDR2 FQDESV (reference sequence). CDR3 coding DNA: TGTGCCAGCAGCCGCGACAGGGGGCAGTCAGATACGCAGTATTTT. Amino acid sequence: CASSRDRGQSDTQYF.

The chain couples TRBV7-9 to TRBJ2-3, with 7 nucleotides matching TRBD2. Germline V CDR1 and CDR2: SEHNR, FQNEAQ (reference sequence). The CDR3 runs 12 residues. The junction had 7 bases not matched to a gene; V was cut back by 1 base and J by 15 bases. CDR3 loop: CASSLGGSSGYF. In DNA form, the CDR3 reads TGTGCCAGCAGCTTAGGTGGGTCTAGCGGCTATTTT. Together with reference TRBV7-9 and TRBJ2-3, the CDR3 gives the full variable domain: DTGVSQNPRHKITKRGQNVTFRCDPISEHNRLYWYRQTLGQGPEFLTYFQNEAQLEKSRLLSDRFSAERPKGSFSTLEIQRTEQGDSAMYLCASSLGGSSGYFGPGTRLTVL.

V is TRBV7-3 and J is TRBJ1-1; 9 bases fit TRBD1. This CDR3 is built from 15 residues. Germline CDR1 SGHTA, CDR2 FQGTGA. The trim removed 2 bases at V and 7 bases at J, leaving 8 bases unmatched. The CDR3 region is CASSLGSETGGEAFF. The CDR3, as DNA: TGTGCCAGCAGCTTAGGTTCCGAGACAGGGGGTGAAGCTTTCTTT.